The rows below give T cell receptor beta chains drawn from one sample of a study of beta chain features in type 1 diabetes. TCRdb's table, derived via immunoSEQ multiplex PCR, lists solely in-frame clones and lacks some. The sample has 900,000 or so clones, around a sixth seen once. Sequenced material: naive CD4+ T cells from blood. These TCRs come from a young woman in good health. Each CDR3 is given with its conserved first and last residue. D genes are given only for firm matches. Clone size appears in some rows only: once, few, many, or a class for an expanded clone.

CASKWEKGGELFF	TGTGCCAGCAAGTGGGAGAAAGGCGGGGAGCTGTTTTTT	NA	TRBV5-4	NA	TRBJ2-2
CASSFTGALQQFKNIQYF	TGTGCCAGCAGCTTCACTGGGGCCCTACAGCAGTTTAAAAACATTCAGTACTTC	NA	TRBV7-3	NA	TRBJ2-4
CASSPVQGTYEQYF	TGTGCCAGCTCACCGGTGCAGGGTACATACGAGCAGTACTTC	NA	TRBV18	NA	TRBJ2-7
CASKSGANVLTF	TGTGCCAGTAAGAGTGGGGCCAACGTCCTGACTTTC	NA	TRBV19	NA	TRBJ2-6
CASIEQLGYNEQFF	TGTGCCAGCATCGAGCAGTTGGGTTACAATGAGCAGTTCTTC	few	TRBV2	NA	TRBJ2-1
CASSQDPILSLSGDEQFF	TGTGCCAGCAGCCAGGACCCCATACTTTCTCTCAGCGGAGATGAGCAGTTCTTC	NA	TRBV4-2	NA	TRBJ2-1
CASSDSRTSGNTIYF	TGTGCCAGCAGCGATTCACGGACCTCTGGAAACACCATATATTTT	NA	TRBV7-9	NA	TRBJ1-3
CSVGRTGAYEQYF	TGCAGCGTTGGTCGGACAGGGGCCTACGAGCAGTACTTC	few	TRBV29-1	TRBD1	TRBJ2-7
CASSSGGGYTF	TGTGCCAGCAGCTCAGGGGGTGGCTACACCTTC	few	TRBV7-9	TRBD1	TRBJ1-2
CASSRGQATSGANVLTF	TGTGCCAGCAGCCGTGGACAGGCTACCTCTGGGGCCAACGTCCTGACTTTC	few	TRBV7-2	TRBD1	TRBJ2-6
CASSEQGRTDTQYF	TGTGCCAGCAGCGAACAGGGACGCACAGATACGCAGTATTTT	NA	TRBV5-4	NA	TRBJ2-3
CASKDRQRTDTQYF	TGTGCCAGCAAAGACAGACAGCGCACAGATACGCAGTATTTT	few	TRBV2	NA	TRBJ2-3
CASSLSGAGNTEAFF	TGCGCCAGCAGTCTGTCCGGAGCAGGGAACACTGAAGCTTTCTTT	few	TRBV5-1	NA	TRBJ1-1
CASSRRPNTEAFF	TGCGCCAGCAGCCGCCGCCCGAACACTGAAGCTTTCTTT	few	TRBV4-1	NA	TRBJ1-1
CASSYGFDEQFF	TGTGCCAGCAGTTACGGGTTCGATGAGCAGTTCTTC	few	TRBV6-6	NA	TRBJ2-1
CASSARLWGVAFF	TGTGCCAGCAGCGCCCGGCTGTGGGGTGTAGCTTTCTTT	NA	TRBV13	NA	TRBJ1-1
CASSLGQDYEQYF	TGTGCCAGCAGTTTAGGTCAGGATTACGAGCAGTACTTC	few	TRBV28	NA	TRBJ2-7
CASSYGPKQFF	TGTGCCAGCAGTTACGGGCCTAAGCAGTTCTTC	NA	TRBV2	NA	TRBJ2-1
CASSLFAGTSGNTIYF	TGCGCCAGCAGCTTGTTCGCGGGCACCTCTGGAAACACCATATATTTT	NA	TRBV5-1	NA	TRBJ1-3
CASSIYTSGYDEQFF	TGTGCCAGTAGTATATACACTAGCGGGTATGATGAGCAGTTCTTC	few	TRBV19	TRBD2	TRBJ2-1
CASSLMGAKETQYF	TGTGCCAGCAGCTTGATGGGCGCGAAAGAGACCCAGTACTTC	few	TRBV5-4	NA	TRBJ2-5
CSVVLNTEAFF	TGCAGTGTGGTGTTGAACACTGAAGCTTTCTTT	NA	TRBV20-1	NA	TRBJ1-1
CASSLASGLPVEQYF	TGTGCCAGTAGTTTGGCGTCCGGACTTCCAGTGGAGCAGTACTTC	NA	TRBV19	NA	TRBJ2-7
CASSLIPAEGNTIYF	TGTGCCAGCAGCTTAATACCCGCGGAAGGAAACACCATATATTTT	NA	TRBV7-9	NA	TRBJ1-3
CASSYRDSTYEQYF	TGTGCCAGCAGTTATCGGGACAGTACCTACGAGCAGTACTTC	few	TRBV6-6	TRBD1	TRBJ2-7
CASSYPGTSNQPQHF	TGTGCCAGCAGTTACCCCGGGACAAGCAATCAGCCCCAGCATTTT	few	TRBV6-6	NA	TRBJ1-5
CASSPGGWTNTDTQYF	TGTGCCAGCAGTCCCGGGGGTTGGACAAACACAGATACGCAGTATTTT	few	TRBV11-3	NA	TRBJ2-3
CASSQPRQGGTGELFF	TGTGCCAGCAGCCAACCAAGACAGGGAGGCACCGGGGAGCTGTTTTTT	few	TRBV11-2	NA	TRBJ2-2
CASSERQGGENIQYF	TGTGCCAGCAGTGAGAGGCAGGGAGGGGAAAACATTCAGTACTTC	NA	TRBV2	TRBD2	TRBJ2-4
CASSFQQGEQYF	TGTGCCAGCAGCTTTCAACAGGGCGAGCAGTACTTC	few	TRBV7-9	NA	TRBJ2-7
CASSLYGREGDYGYTF	TGTGCCAGCAGCTTGTATGGCAGAGAGGGGGACTATGGCTACACCTTC	NA	TRBV5-4	NA	TRBJ1-2
CASSLGLAGEQYF	TGCGCCAGCAGCTTAGGACTAGCGGGAGAGCAGTACTTC	NA	TRBV5-1	TRBD2	TRBJ2-7
CASIPIPGANVLTF	TGCGCCAGCATTCCGATCCCCGGGGCCAACGTCCTGACTTTC	once	TRBV5-1	NA	TRBJ2-6
CSVSMNTEAFF	TGCAGCGTTTCAATGAACACTGAAGCTTTCTTT	few	TRBV29-1	NA	TRBJ1-1
CAISESSASGSSVGTQYF	TGTGCCATCAGTGAGTCGTCGGCTAGCGGGAGTTCAGTGGGGACCCAGTACTTC	few	TRBV10-3	TRBD2	TRBJ2-5
CASRDRSTSEKLFF	TGTGCCAGTAGGGACAGGTCGACGTCCGAAAAACTGTTTTTT	few	TRBV19	TRBD1	TRBJ1-4
CASSLRAPSGNTEAFF	TGTGCCAGCAGCTTACGGGCCCCCAGCGGGAACACTGAAGCTTTCTTT	few	TRBV7-2	NA	TRBJ1-1
CASSKTGWEETQYF	TGTGCCAGCAGTAAGACAGGTTGGGAAGAGACCCAGTACTTC	NA	TRBV27	NA	TRBJ2-5
CASSQDLNTGELFF	TGTGCCAGCAGCCAAGATCTGAACACCGGGGAGCTGTTTTTT	NA	TRBV14	NA	TRBJ2-2
CASSKPGLAGASSYEQYF	TGTGCCAGCAGCAAACCGGGACTAGCGGGAGCAAGCTCCTACGAGCAGTACTTC	few	TRBV5-6	TRBD2	TRBJ2-7
CASSLWGSDNEQFF	TGTGCCAGCAGTTTATGGGGGTCAGACAATGAGCAGTTCTTC	few	TRBV27	NA	TRBJ2-1
CASRRSGTSGSYEQYF	TGTGCCAGCAGGCGAAGCGGGACTAGCGGATCCTACGAGCAGTACTTC	few	TRBV6-6	TRBD2	TRBJ2-7
CASSGRWDTQYF	TGTGCCAGTAGTGGCCGGTGGGATACGCAGTATTTT	few	TRBV19	NA	TRBJ2-3
CGGRASETQYF	TGCGGAGGGAGGGCCAGTGAGACCCAGTACTTC	NA	TRBV20-1	TRBD2	TRBJ2-5
CASSRLGGGTGELFF	TGTGCCAGCAGCCGCCTCGGCGGGGGGACCGGGGAGCTGTTTTTT	NA	TRBV7-3	TRBD2	TRBJ2-2
CASSSSRGSGRYEQYF	TGTGCCAGCAGCTCCTCCCGTGGTAGCGGGAGGTACGAGCAGTACTTC	few	TRBV5-6	TRBD2	TRBJ2-7
CASSPMGGGSGANVLTF	TGTGCCAGCAGCCCGATGGGAGGGGGCTCTGGGGCCAACGTCCTGACTTTC	NA	TRBV11-2	NA	TRBJ2-6
CASSVRKTGGRGYGYTF	TGTGCCAGCAGCGTGCGAAAGACAGGGGGCCGGGGCTATGGCTACACCTTC	few	TRBV5-6	TRBD1	TRBJ1-2
CASSQDGLLTSTDTQYF	TGCGCCAGCAGCCAAGATGGGCTTCTCACTAGCACAGATACGCAGTATTTT	few	TRBV4-3	NA	TRBJ2-3
CASSSNKGFAYEQYF	TGTGCCAGCAGCTCGAACAAGGGGTTCGCCTACGAGCAGTACTTC	NA	TRBV7-2	NA	TRBJ2-7
CASSATSVQGEQFF	TGTGCCAGCAGCGCTACTAGCGTACAGGGGGAGCAGTTCTTC	NA	TRBV7-2	NA	TRBJ2-1
CASRVQGLRPNEQFF	TGCGCCAGCAGAGTACAGGGGCTACGTCCGAATGAGCAGTTCTTC	NA	TRBV10-1	TRBD1	TRBJ2-1
CAISAQAGGLDGYTF	TGTGCCATCAGTGCTCAAGCAGGGGGCTTGGATGGCTACACCTTC	NA	TRBV10-3	TRBD1	TRBJ1-2
CASSRGTSVEKLFF	TGTGCCAGCAGCCGAGGAACCTCCGTAGAAAAACTGTTTTTT	few	TRBV7-2	NA	TRBJ1-4
CASSFQGWYGYTF	TGTGCCAGCAGCTTCCAGGGGTGGTATGGCTACACCTTC	few	TRBV7-9	NA	TRBJ1-2
CASSPRTRETQYF	TGTGCCAGCAGCCCCAGGACTCGTGAGACCCAGTACTTC	NA	TRBV7-2	NA	TRBJ2-5
CAIGAGPYEQYF	TGTGCCATCGGGGCGGGGCCCTACGAGCAGTACTTC	few	TRBV10-3	NA	TRBJ2-7
CASSPRMGDFYEQYF	TGTGCCAGCAGCCCTCGGATGGGGGATTTCTACGAGCAGTACTTC	NA	TRBV9	NA	TRBJ2-7
CASSREGWSSYNEQFF	TGCGCCAGCAGCCGGGAGGGTTGGAGCTCCTACAATGAGCAGTTCTTC	few	TRBV4-3	TRBD2	TRBJ2-1
CASSFLSRDRVFSNQPQHF	TGTGCCAGCAGTTTCCTGTCCCGGGACAGGGTTTTTAGCAATCAGCCCCAGCATTTT	NA	TRBV28	TRBD1	TRBJ1-5